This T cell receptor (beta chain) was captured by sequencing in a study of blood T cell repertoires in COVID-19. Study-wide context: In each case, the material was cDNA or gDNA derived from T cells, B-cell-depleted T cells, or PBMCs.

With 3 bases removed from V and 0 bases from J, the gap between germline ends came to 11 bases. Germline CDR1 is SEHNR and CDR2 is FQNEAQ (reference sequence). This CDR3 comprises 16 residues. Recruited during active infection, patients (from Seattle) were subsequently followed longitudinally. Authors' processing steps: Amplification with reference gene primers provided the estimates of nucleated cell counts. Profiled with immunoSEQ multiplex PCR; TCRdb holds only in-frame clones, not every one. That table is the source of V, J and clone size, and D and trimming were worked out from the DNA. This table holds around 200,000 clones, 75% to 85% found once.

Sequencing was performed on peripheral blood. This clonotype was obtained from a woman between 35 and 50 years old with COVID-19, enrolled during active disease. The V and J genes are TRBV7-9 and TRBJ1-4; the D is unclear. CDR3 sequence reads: CASSFPSSATNEKLFF. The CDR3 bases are TGTGCCAGCAGCTTCCCCTCCTCTGCAACTAATGAAAAACTGTTTTTT. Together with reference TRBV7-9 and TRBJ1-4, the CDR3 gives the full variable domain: DTGVSQNPRHKITKRGQNVTFRCDPISEHNRLYWYRQTLGQGPEFLTYFQNEAQLEKSRLLSDRFSAERPKGSFSTLEIQRTEQGDSAMYLCASSFPSSATNEKLFFGSGTQLSVL.